By share of the sample, the clone carrying this T cell receptor (beta chain) is medium-sized. Antigen unknown. The TCR library protocol was used to attach unique molecular identifiers. These identifiers were attached to individual cDNA molecules. TCRdb used MiXCR to reprocess the 5' RACE reads, holding one entry per CDR3 protein. The sample lists 25,000 to 30,000 distinct CDR3 sequences; around 4% were seen once. This record belongs to a study of early T cells in non-severe SARS-CoV-2 infection. Overall study results and limits: VDJdb matching, biased toward anti-spike CD8 responses, missed private and CD4 specificities.

Germline V gene lookup returns CDR1 MNHNS and CDR2 SASEGT. V was pared by 5 bases and J by 8 bases, with 4 bases of the junction left unmatched. There are 13 residues in the CDR3. This chain joins TRBV6-1 and TRBJ2-5, with TRBD1 matching over 11 bases. Sequencing input: whole blood. The sequence derives from an adult who was a healthcare worker with PCR-confirmed SARS-CoV-2 infection or an uninfected control (not recorded which). The chain's CDR3 is CASSRGQGATQYF. DNA of the CDR3: TGTGCCAGCAGTAGAGGACAGGGGGCCACCCAGTACTTC.